Below, one T cell receptor beta chain is given with its context. This entry is derived from a study of blood T cell repertoires in COVID-19. Across the study: Samples representing acute and convalescent COVID-19 were sourced from the United States, Italy and Spain. PBMCs, B-cell-depleted T cells, or T cells were the source of the cDNA or gDNA that made up the material.

The V gene's germline CDR1 is SGDLS and CDR2 YYNGEE. V dropped 0 bases and J dropped 4; count of bases not matched to a gene: 3. The CDR3 runs to 15 residues. As processed by the authors: By means of reference gene primer amplification, nucleated cell counts were estimated. Clones were read by immunoSEQ multiplex PCR, and TCRdb kept only the in-frame ones, dropping some. The DNA was the basis for D and trimming; V, J and clone size are from that table. The table has 70,000 or so clones, 90% seen once. The sequencing input was peripheral blood. The V call is TRBV9, the J call TRBJ2-1; 8 nucleotides align to TRBD2. The sequence derives from a human donor in a cohort sampled during active COVID-19. CDR3 amino acids: CASSVDGRDYNEQFF. The CDR3 bases are TGTGCCAGCAGCGTAGACGGGAGGGATTACAATGAGCAGTTCTTC.